The 26 T cell receptor beta chains presented below share a single source sample, sequenced in a study of CD8+ T cells in alopecia areata. RNA was isolated and reverse transcribed to cDNA, the sequencing template. Measured with immunoSEQ multiplex PCR; TCRdb has only the in-frame clones, and not every one. The repertoire has about 130,000 clones, roughly 54% of them found once; the top ten carry less than 5.5%. This specimen consisted of CD4+ T cells sorted from blood, obtained at week 0. The receptors were sampled from a human donor with alopecia areata.

The chain employs TRBV29-1 and TRBJ2-7; perhaps D is TRBD1 or TRBD2 (6 bases each). The germline gives CDR1 SQVTM, CDR2 ANQGSEA. This CDR3 is 13 amino acids long. V dropped 4 bases and J dropped 6 bases, with 16 bases sitting between them. The CDR3 region is CSVGGAGPVEQYF. Written as DNA, the CDR3 is TGCAGCGTTGGGGGGGCAGGCCCCGTCGAGCAGTACTTC.

This rearrangement joins TRBV5-5 to TRBJ2-1; 7 nucleotides align to TRBD2. The CDR3 sequence is 14 residues long. V lost 2 bases, J lost 5 bases, and 4 bases stayed unmatched. The germline gives CDR1 SGHKS, CDR2 YYEKEE (reference sequence). In nucleotides, the CDR3 is TGTGCCAGCAGCTTTAATGGGGGGGACAATGAGCAGTTCTTC. Amino acid sequence: CASSFNGGDNEQFF.

This clone is classed as medium-sized (0.01 to 0.1%). The chain couples TRBV5-1 to TRBJ2-1, with 9 positions matching TRBD2. The germline V gene encodes CDR1 SGHRS and CDR2 YFSETQ. This CDR3 spans 14 amino acids. V gave up 1 base and J gave up 7 bases; unmatched junction bases: 3. DNA for the CDR3: TGCGCCAGCAGCTTGCAGCGGGGGGATAATGAGCAGTTCTTC. Its protein is CASSLQRGDNEQFF.

This chain connects TRBV4-3 to TRBJ1-5; maybe TRBD1 (5 bases). Trimming removed 0 bases from V and 11 bases from J, with 23 bases in between. Germline V gene sequence: CDR1 LGHNA, CDR2 YSLEER. CDR3 length: 17 amino acids. The CDR3 region has the DNA TGCGCCAGCAGCCAAGATCTCGACGGGACGGTCCCTATGGCCCAGCATTTT. It encodes CASSQDLDGTVPMAQHF.

The chain carries TRBV2 and TRBJ2-5; perhaps D is TRBD1 or TRBD2 (5 bases each). The CDR3 is 13 residues long. The germline CDR1 and CDR2 sequences are SNHLY and FYNNEI. Trimming took off 7 bases at V and 4 bases at J, with 13 bases between the two ends. CDR3 region: CASTRTGGETQYF. The CDR3 coding sequence is TGTGCCAGCACTCGGACTGGGGGAGAGACCCAGTACTTC.

V usage is TRBV5-1 and J usage is TRBJ2-5; D not certain. CDR1 and CDR2 from the germline V gene are SGHRS and YFSETQ. This CDR3 comprises 15 residues. The ends were cut back, 4 bases at V and 4 bases at J, with 17 bases in the middle. CDR3 sequence reads: CASSLEVGIGETQYF. The DNA for the CDR3 is TGCGCCAGCAGCCTAGAAGTGGGAATCGGAGAGACCCAGTACTTC. The full variable domain, with the rest looked up from reference TRBV5-1 and TRBJ2-5, is KAGVTQTPRYLIKTRGQQVTLSCSPISGHRSVSWYQQTPGQGLQFLFEYFSETQRNKGNFPGRFSGRQFSNSRSEMNVSTLELGDSALYLCASSLEVGIGETQYFGPGTRLLVL.

This chain connects TRBV28 to TRBJ2-4, with D perhaps matching TRBD1 or TRBD2 (5 bases each). The CDR3 sequence is 11 residues long. The V gene lost 5 bases and the J gene lost 15 bases, with 14 bases spanning the gap. Germline V gene data show CDR1 as MDHEN and CDR2 as SYDVKM. This chain's CDR3 is CASSARDLWYF. The CDR3 DNA is TGTGCCAGCAGTGCCAGGGACCTCTGGTACTTC.

The chain is built from TRBV7-2 and TRBJ2-2; D remains ambiguous. The CDR3 totals 15 residues. With 5 bases removed from V and 4 bases from J, the gap between germline ends came to 14 bases. From germline, CDR1 is SGHTA and CDR2 FQGNSA. The chain's CDR3 is CASSRVRDSTGELFF. DNA for the CDR3: TGTGCCAGCAGCCGCGTACGCGATAGCACCGGGGAGCTGTTTTTT.

The V call is TRBV2, the J call TRBJ2-5, with D tentatively TRBD1 (5 bases). V gave up 4 bases and J gave up 5 bases, with 11 bases separating them. Germline lookup yields CDR1 SNHLY and CDR2 FYNNEI. CDR3 size: 13 residues. CDR3 sequence reads: CASSVGLRETQYF. CDR3 nucleotides: TGTGCCAGCAGTGTGGGGCTGAGGGAGACCCAGTACTTC.

This clone has just a few counts. This chain uses TRBV28 with TRBJ2-7; D gene uncertain. The germline V gene has CDR1 MDHEN and CDR2 SYDVKM. V was pared by 6 bases and J by 3 bases, with 3 bases between. CDR3 length equals 10 residues. Here the CDR3 DNA reads TGTGCCAGCAGCCGCTACGAGCAGTACTTC. This codes for CASSRYEQYF.

V is TRBV6-5 and J is TRBJ2-7; 8 bases fit TRBD1. CDR1 is MNHEY, CDR2 SVGAGI, per germline. V was pared by 6 bases and J by 2 bases, with 6 bases of the junction left unmatched. The CDR3 is made up of 14 amino acids. CDR3 protein: CASSKDRGAYEQYF. The CDR3 DNA reads TGTGCCAGCAGCAAAGACAGGGGCGCCTACGAGCAGTACTTC.

V usage is TRBV5-4 and J usage is TRBJ1-2; no clear D. Germline V CDR1 and CDR2: SGHNT, YYREEE (reference sequence). V was cut by 4 bases and J by 1 base, with 14 bases left in between. The CDR3 spans 15 residues. The CDR3 loop is CASSPWKEINYGYTF. DNA of the CDR3: TGTGCCAGCAGCCCCTGGAAGGAAATTAACTATGGCTACACCTTC.

This sequence joins TRBV6-6 and TRBJ2-2; tentatively, D is TRBD1 (5 bases). This CDR3 contains 13 residues. Germline loops: CDR1 MNHNY, CDR2 SVGAGI (reference sequence). V was shortened by 7 bases and J by 8 bases, with 14 bases between the two germline ends. The CDR3 DNA is TGTGCCAGCACCCAGGGTGTGGCTGGGGAGCTGTTTTTT. Encoded protein: CASTQGVAGELFF.

This clone was counted a few times. The J gene is TRBJ1-6, the V gene TRBV6-5, with TRBD1 identical over 8 bases. The CDR3 length is 15 residues. Germline trimming cut 0 bases from V and 8 bases from J; bases unmatched to any gene: 3. CDR1 and CDR2 from the germline V gene are MNHEY and SVGAGI. The CDR3 sequence: CASSYSQGADSPLHF. CDR3 coding DNA: TGTGCCAGCAGTTACTCGCAGGGGGCTGATTCACCCCTCCACTTT.

A few counts support this clone. This chain joins TRBV5-6 and TRBJ2-5; 12 positions match TRBD1. Trimming took 4 bases from V and 4 from J; bases not matched to a gene: 8. In germline, CDR1 is SGHDT, CDR2 YYEEEE. The CDR3 has 16 amino acids. This CDR3 reads CASSREGTGGLETQYF. In DNA, the CDR3 is TGTGCCAGCAGCCGCGAGGGGACAGGGGGCCTAGAGACCCAGTACTTC.

This chain's CDR3 is CASSLFGDWQPQHF. The CDR3 DNA reads TGTGCCAGCAGCTTGTTCGGGGATTGGCAGCCCCAGCATTTT. The chain is built from TRBV5-8 and TRBJ1-5; D is unresolved. Per germline, CDR1 SGHTS and CDR2 YDEGEE. The CDR3 covers 14 residues. V lost 1 base to trimming and J lost 7 bases, with 12 bases between them.

J is TRBJ2-3 and V is TRBV7-9; D unresolved. The CDR3 length is 14 residues. The germline V gene encodes CDR1 SEHNR and CDR2 FQNEAQ (reference sequence). Between the trimmed V and J ends, which lost 6 bases and 6 bases, there was a span of 16 bases. The CDR3 sequence is CASRWTDPGDTQYF. CDR3 coding DNA: TGTGCCAGCAGGTGGACGGACCCGGGTGATACGCAGTATTTT.

J is TRBJ1-3 and V is TRBV15, with no clear D. Trimming shortened V by 5 bases and J by 0 bases, and 14 bases separated the two germline ends. The V gene's germline CDR1 is LNHNV and CDR2 YYDKDF (reference sequence). The CDR3 is made up of 16 amino acids. CDR3 sequence reads: CATSYRGRLSGNTIYF. The CDR3 DNA is TGTGCCACCAGCTATCGCGGACGTCTCTCTGGAAACACCATATATTTT.

The chain joins TRBV4-1 to TRBJ2-3; 8 nucleotides align to TRBD2. The CDR3 consists of 16 residues. V gave up 4 bases and J gave up 2 bases; unmatched junction bases: 8. Looked up from germline, CDR1 is MGHRA and CDR2 is YSYEKL. The CDR3 region is CASSRSGRALTDTQYF. The DNA of the CDR3 is TGCGCCAGCAGCCGATCCGGGAGGGCCCTCACAGATACGCAGTATTTT.

This chain uses TRBV29-1 with TRBJ2-1; TRBD1 agrees at 11 bases. J gave up 0 bases and V 5 bases, and 9 bases lay outside the gene matches. The CDR3 sequence is 17 residues long. CDR1 is SQVTM, CDR2 ANQGSEA, per germline. DNA of the CDR3: TGCAGCGTTTCCGGGACAGGGGGGCTGGACTCCTACAATGAGCAGTTCTTC. It is translated as CSVSGTGGLDSYNEQFF.

This clone has only a few counts. The chain employs TRBV7-2 and TRBJ1-1; D gene unclear. This CDR3 spans 13 amino acids. Trimming took off 6 bases at V and 3 bases at J, with 11 bases between the two ends. The germline gives CDR1 SGHTA, CDR2 FQGNSA. CDR3 in DNA: TGTGCCAGCAGGCGTAGAAGGGACACTGAAGCTTTCTTT. This translates into CASRRRRDTEAFF.

This clone appeared a few times. This rearrangement joins TRBV9 to TRBJ2-3, with 9 bases that match TRBD2. Trimming removed 3 bases from V and 5 bases from J; junction bases left unmatched: 16. Germline CDR1 SGDLS, CDR2 YYNGEE. The CDR3 totals 18 residues. Written as DNA, the CDR3 is TGTGCCAGCAGCGCTCGACGTTCGGCGGGAGGGCCGAAAGATACGCAGTATTTT. Amino acids: CASSARRSAGGPKDTQYF.

CDR3 sequence: CASSNRVGTQYF. DNA of the CDR3: TGTGCCAGCAGTAACAGGGTTGGGACCCAGTACTTC. V and J are TRBV28 and TRBJ2-5; maybe TRBD1 (6 bases). V shed 5 bases and J shed 7 bases, with 11 bases lying between them. The CDR3 is made up of 12 amino acids. Per the germline V gene, CDR1 is MDHEN and CDR2 is SYDVKM.

The chain joins TRBV4-3 to TRBJ2-5, with 15 bases that match TRBD2. After removal of 4 bases from V and 5 bases from J, the junction contained 5 bases not matched to a gene. The CDR3 length is 16 residues. CDR1 and CDR2 (germline): LGHNA, YSLEER. CDR3 in amino acids: CASSRGLAGGVETQYF. For the CDR3, the DNA is TGCGCCAGCAGCCGGGGACTAGCGGGGGGTGTGGAGACCCAGTACTTC.

This clone was seen a few times. The chain combines TRBV5-4 with TRBJ2-7; possibly TRBD1 or TRBD2 for D (7 bases each). The CDR3 totals 14 residues. V was clipped by 3 bases and J by 5 bases, with 15 bases between them. Germline CDR1 is SGHNT and CDR2 is YYREEE (reference sequence). For the CDR3, the DNA is TGTGCCAGCAGCTCGCCGACAGGGAGGGACGAGCAGTACTTC. Protein: CASSSPTGRDEQYF.

The CDR3 spells CATSRGSGNYGYTF. For the CDR3, the DNA is TGTGCCACCAGCAGAGGCTCAGGGAACTATGGCTACACCTTC. The chain combines TRBV15 with TRBJ1-2; possibly TRBD1 for D (5 bases). This CDR3 has 14 residues. V lost 1 base and J lost 2, with 8 bases in between. Per the germline V gene, CDR1 is LNHNV and CDR2 is YYDKDF (reference sequence).